Listed below are T cell receptor beta chains from one sample, sequenced in a study of CD8 T cells in Susac syndrome. A single record per CDR3 protein comes from TCRdb applying MiXCR to the immunoSEQ multiplex PCR reads. The sample shows a few hundred thousand distinct CDR3 sequences, 92% of them seen only once. Sample: CD4+ T cells from PBMCs. The receptor source for this set is a human donor with multiple sclerosis. The CDR3 runs from the conserved cysteine through the conserved F or W. Each record gives: J gene, clone size, V gene, D gene, CDR3 DNA, CDR3 protein. The D gene is left open where the match is weak. Clone size is given for some rows only: seen once, a few or many times, or a class if the clone is expanded.

TRBJ2-5 NA TRBV5-6 TRBD2 TGTGCCAGCAGCGGGGGAGCGGGACGGGGGGAGACCCAGTACTTC CASSGGAGRGETQYF
TRBJ2-5 NA TRBV10-3 NA TGTGCCATCAGTGAGTCTGGCCACCAAGAGACCCAGTACTTC CAISESGHQETQYF
TRBJ1-1 NA TRBV30 NA TGTGCCTGGAACAGGGTCGTGAACACTGAAGCTTTCTTT CAWNRVVNTEAFF
TRBJ2-5 NA TRBV12-3/TRBV12-4 TRBD2 TGTGCCAGCAGTTTTGGACTAGCGGGGACATACTTC CASSFGLAGTYF
TRBJ2-7 NA TRBV7-3 NA TGTGCCAGCAGCCGTACCAGGGGTCACGAGCAGTACTTC CASSRTRGHEQYF
TRBJ2-7 NA TRBV3-1 TRBD2 TGTGCCAGCAGCCAAATACCGGGGGGAACCTACGAGCAGTACTTC CASSQIPGGTYEQYF
TRBJ2-3 once TRBV5-4 TRBD2 TGTGCCAGCAGCTTGGGCACTAGCGTTCAAAGCACAGATACGCAGTATTTT CASSLGTSVQSTDTQYF
TRBJ2-1 NA TRBV4-2 TRBD1 TGTGCCAGCAGCCAAGCCGGGACAGAGAGCAATGAGCAGTTCTTC CASSQAGTESNEQFF
TRBJ2-3 NA TRBV20-1 TRBD2 TGCAGTGCTAGGCTACTACTAGCGGAGCTCACAGATACGCAGTATTTT CSARLLLAELTDTQYF
TRBJ2-2 NA TRBV7-6 TRBD2 TGTGCCAGCAGCTTCAGCGGGGTGAACACCGGGGAGCTGTTTTTT CASSFSGVNTGELFF
TRBJ2-1 NA TRBV3-1 NA TGTGCCAGCAGCCAAGAAGGGACCGCACTCAATGAGCAGTTCTTC CASSQEGTALNEQFF
TRBJ2-1 NA TRBV20-1 TRBD2 TGCAGTGCTAGAGATGGGACTAGGGGCAATGAGCAGTTCTTC CSARDGTRGNEQFF
TRBJ2-2 NA TRBV4-1 TRBD1 TGCGCCAGCAGCCAAGGGCCAGGGGGGAACACCGGGGAGCTGTTTTTT CASSQGPGGNTGELFF
TRBJ2-1 NA TRBV29-1 TRBD2 TGCAGCGTTGATAGGCTAGCGGTCTCCCAGGAACAGTTCTTC CSVDRLAVSQEQFF
TRBJ1-5 NA TRBV10-3 NA TGTGCCATCAGTGAAGGGGGACGAAGCAATCAGCCCCAGCATTTT CAISEGGRSNQPQHF
TRBJ2-3 NA TRBV30 NA TGTGCCTGGAGTGTAACTGGAGATACGCAGTATTTT CAWSVTGDTQYF
TRBJ2-2 NA TRBV10-2 NA TGCGCCAGCAGTCCCCGGCGGGGCGGGTTT CASSPRRGGF
TRBJ2-5 NA TRBV5-4 TRBD2 TGTGCCAGCAGCTTGGGACTAGCGGGGGGGCAAGAGACCCAGTACTTC CASSLGLAGGQETQYF
TRBJ2-3 NA TRBV12-3/TRBV12-4 NA TGTGCCAGCAGTGATCGACAGAGAATCCGCACAGATACGCAGTATTTT CASSDRQRIRTDTQYF
TRBJ1-2 NA TRBV7-2 NA TGTGCCAGCAGCCCGAGTTTTGGGGTTATTGGTGGCTACACCTTC CASSPSFGVIGGYTF
TRBJ1-1 few TRBV5-5 NA TGTGCCAGCAGCTTGGAACCGAACACTGAAGCTTTCTTT CASSLEPNTEAFF
TRBJ1-5 NA TRBV27 NA TGTGCCAGCAGTTTAATTAGGGGGGGCGGCAATCAGCCCCAGCATTTT CASSLIRGGGNQPQHF
TRBJ1-5 NA TRBV30 TRBD1 TGTGCCTGGAGTGCCCGGGACAGGGGGTCGAATCAGCCCCAGCATTTT CAWSARDRGSNQPQHF
TRBJ2-1 NA TRBV7-9 TRBD2 TGTGCCAGCAGCTTAGCGGCGGGAGCCGTGAATGAGCAGTTCTTC CASSLAAGAVNEQFF
TRBJ2-3 NA TRBV24-1 NA TGTGCCACCTCGCGATCAGGGACTTACACCACAGATACGCAGTATTTT CATSRSGTYTTDTQYF
TRBJ2-5 few TRBV29-1 NA TGCAGCGTTGAATTGGTGGAGACCCAGTACTTC CSVELVETQYF
TRBJ1-3 NA TRBV9 NA TGTGCCAGCAGCTCCCGGCAACGGGGACCTGGAAACACCATATATTTT CASSSRQRGPGNTIYF
TRBJ1-2 NA TRBV6-6 TRBD1 TGTGCCAGCAGTTCTAAACGACAGGGGCTTCATGGCTACACCTTC CASSSKRQGLHGYTF
TRBJ2-7 NA TRBV6-2/TRBV6-3 NA TGTGCCAGCAGCCCAAGCGGACCCGGGCGGGGCGGCTCCTACGAGCAGTACTTC CASSPSGPGRGGSYEQYF
TRBJ2-3 few TRBV20-1 TRBD1 TGCAGTGCTAGGACAGGGGGCACAGATACGCAGTATTTT CSARTGGTDTQYF
TRBJ1-1 NA TRBV2 NA TGTGCCAGCAGCGTGGACAGTTACCCGCCTGAAGCTTTCTTT CASSVDSYPPEAFF
TRBJ1-1 NA TRBV5-1 NA TGCGCCAGCAGCTTGGCCAGCAGGGACACTGAAGCTTTCTTT CASSLASRDTEAFF